The rows below give T cell receptor beta chains drawn from one sample of a study of blood T cell repertoires in COVID-19. Sequencing was performed with immunoSEQ multiplex PCR; in TCRdb, only in-frame clones are kept and a portion is missing. In the table there are some 60,000 clones, 88% of which are singletons. Sequenced material: peripheral blood. The receptors come from a man aged 55 to 70 with acute or convalescent COVID-19. The CDR3 runs from the conserved cysteine through the conserved F or W. D genes are given only for firm matches. Some rows have no size entry. The others give once, few or many, or a class for an expanded clone.

CDR3 protein: CASSFRGYEQYF
CDR3 DNA: TGTGCCAGCAGTTTCCGGGGGTACGAGCAGTACTTC
V gene: TRBV12-3/TRBV12-4
J gene: TRBJ2-7
clone size: NA
D gene: NA

CDR3 protein: CASSLRAGGHYYGYTF
CDR3 DNA: TGTGCCAGCAGTTTAAGGGCAGGGGGGCATTACTATGGCTACACCTTC
V gene: TRBV27
J gene: TRBJ1-2
clone size: NA
D gene: TRBD1

CDR3 protein: CASSPRDRGRGQPQHF
CDR3 DNA: TGTGCCAGTAGTCCTCGGGACAGGGGCAGAGGCCAGCCCCAGCATTTT
V gene: TRBV19
J gene: TRBJ1-5
clone size: NA
D gene: TRBD1

CDR3 protein: CASKSGSHRGEQYF
CDR3 DNA: TGCGCCAGCAAATCCGGGAGCCATCGGGGCGAGCAGTACTTC
V gene: TRBV5-1
J gene: TRBJ2-7
clone size: NA
D gene: NA

CDR3 protein: CASSGQENTEAFF
CDR3 DNA: TGTGCCAGCAGTGGACAGGAGAACACTGAAGCTTTCTTT
V gene: TRBV2
J gene: TRBJ1-1
clone size: NA
D gene: NA

CDR3 protein: CASSTLPRPGYTF
CDR3 DNA: TGTGCCAGCAGCACCCTTCCCAGGCCAGGCTACACCTTC
V gene: TRBV28
J gene: TRBJ1-2
clone size: NA
D gene: NA

CDR3 protein: CATSRVGVGINEQYF
CDR3 DNA: TGTGCCACCAGCAGAGTCGGGGTCGGCATAAACGAGCAGTACTTC
V gene: TRBV15
J gene: TRBJ2-7
clone size: NA
D gene: NA

CDR3 protein: CASSLARRGELFF
CDR3 DNA: TGTGCCAGCAGCTTAGCCCGGAGAGGGGAGCTGTTTTTT
V gene: TRBV7-2
J gene: TRBJ2-2
clone size: NA
D gene: NA

CDR3 protein: CASSLSRGAGELFF
CDR3 DNA: TGTGCCAGCAGTTTATCCCGGGGGGCCGGGGAGCTGTTTTTT
V gene: TRBV28
J gene: TRBJ2-2
clone size: NA
D gene: TRBD2

CDR3 protein: CASSDGSGASGNTIYF
CDR3 DNA: TGTGCCAGCAGCGATGGTTCAGGGGCCTCTGGAAACACCATATATTTT
V gene: TRBV9
J gene: TRBJ1-3
clone size: NA
D gene: NA

CDR3 protein: CASSLPLAGGLYNEQFF
CDR3 DNA: TGCGCCAGCAGCTTGCCCCTAGCGGGAGGACTATACAATGAGCAGTTCTTC
V gene: TRBV5-1
J gene: TRBJ2-1
clone size: NA
D gene: TRBD2

CDR3 protein: CASSRTGLAGGPDTQYF
CDR3 DNA: TGCGCCAGCAGCCGAACCGGACTAGCGGGAGGCCCAGATACGCAGTATTTT
V gene: TRBV5-1
J gene: TRBJ2-3
clone size: NA
D gene: TRBD2

CDR3 protein: CATSDRTGRAFF
CDR3 DNA: TGTGCCACCAGTGATCGGACAGGGAGGGCTTTCTTT
V gene: TRBV24-1
J gene: TRBJ1-1
clone size: NA
D gene: TRBD1

CDR3 protein: CASNPPTSGRGTGELFF
CDR3 DNA: TGTGCCAGTAATCCTCCGACTAGCGGGAGAGGCACCGGGGAGCTGTTTTTT
V gene: TRBV19
J gene: TRBJ2-2
clone size: NA
D gene: TRBD2

CDR3 protein: CASSVGTSGRRIGETQYF
CDR3 DNA: TGTGCCAGCAGCGTAGGGACTAGCGGGAGGAGAATTGGGGAGACCCAGTACTTC
V gene: TRBV9
J gene: TRBJ2-5
clone size: NA
D gene: TRBD2

CDR3 protein: CASSDGDSRGAFF
CDR3 DNA: TGTGCCAGCAGTGACGGAGACTCGCGGGGAGCTTTCTTT
V gene: TRBV6-4
J gene: TRBJ1-1
clone size: NA
D gene: NA

CDR3 protein: CASRTQGIFYGYTF
CDR3 DNA: TGTGCCAGCAGAACACAGGGGATCTTCTATGGCTACACCTTC
V gene: TRBV6-6
J gene: TRBJ1-2
clone size: once
D gene: TRBD1

CDR3 protein: CASSPSTSYNEQFF
CDR3 DNA: TGTGCCAGCAGCCCGTCTACGTCCTACAATGAGCAGTTCTTC
V gene: TRBV5-4
J gene: TRBJ2-1
clone size: NA
D gene: NA

CDR3 protein: CASSSRSPTDTQYF
CDR3 DNA: TGTGCCAGCAGTTCCCGGAGCCCCACAGATACGCAGTATTTT
V gene: TRBV27
J gene: TRBJ2-3
clone size: medium-sized
D gene: NA

CDR3 protein: CASSFTGGRTDTQYF
CDR3 DNA: TGTGCCAGCAGTTTTACAGGGGGCAGGACAGATACGCAGTATTTT
V gene: TRBV11-2
J gene: TRBJ2-3
clone size: NA
D gene: TRBD1

CDR3 protein: CASAQGGSETDTQYF
CDR3 DNA: TGTGCCAGCGCCCAGGGCGGGAGCGAAACAGATACGCAGTATTTT
V gene: TRBV2
J gene: TRBJ2-3
clone size: NA
D gene: TRBD2

CDR3 protein: CASTHRQGRTGELFF
CDR3 DNA: TGTGCCAGTACCCACAGACAGGGGAGAACCGGGGAGCTGTTTTTT
V gene: TRBV19
J gene: TRBJ2-2
clone size: NA
D gene: TRBD1

CDR3 protein: CASSQSYRVTEANYGYTF
CDR3 DNA: TGTGCCAGCAGCCAAAGTTACAGGGTAACTGAAGCTAACTATGGCTACACCTTC
V gene: TRBV3-1/TRBV3-2
J gene: TRBJ1-2
clone size: NA
D gene: NA

CDR3 protein: CASREGQRQAFF
CDR3 DNA: TGCGCCAGCAGAGAGGGACAGCGGCAAGCTTTCTTT
V gene: TRBV4-1
J gene: TRBJ1-1
clone size: few
D gene: TRBD1

CDR3 protein: CAIRGGFDTEAFF
CDR3 DNA: TGTGCCATCAGAGGGGGTTTCGACACTGAAGCTTTCTTT
V gene: TRBV10-3
J gene: TRBJ1-1
clone size: NA
D gene: NA

CDR3 protein: CASSLLQGKEKLFF
CDR3 DNA: TGCGCCAGCAGCTTGTTACAGGGGAAGGAAAAACTGTTTTTT
V gene: TRBV5-1
J gene: TRBJ1-4
clone size: NA
D gene: TRBD1

CDR3 protein: CASSPHRDSSYNEQFF
CDR3 DNA: TGTGCCAGTAGTCCTCACCGGGACAGCTCCTACAATGAGCAGTTCTTC
V gene: TRBV19
J gene: TRBJ2-1
clone size: NA
D gene: TRBD1

CDR3 protein: CAWRPLGANEKLFF
CDR3 DNA: TGTGCCTGGAGACCCCTCGGGGCTAATGAAAAACTGTTTTTT
V gene: TRBV30
J gene: TRBJ1-4
clone size: once
D gene: NA

CDR3 protein: CASSGPGQGAYNEQFF
CDR3 DNA: TGTGCCAGCAGCGGGCCGGGACAGGGGGCTTACAATGAGCAGTTCTTC
V gene: TRBV13
J gene: TRBJ2-1
clone size: NA
D gene: TRBD1